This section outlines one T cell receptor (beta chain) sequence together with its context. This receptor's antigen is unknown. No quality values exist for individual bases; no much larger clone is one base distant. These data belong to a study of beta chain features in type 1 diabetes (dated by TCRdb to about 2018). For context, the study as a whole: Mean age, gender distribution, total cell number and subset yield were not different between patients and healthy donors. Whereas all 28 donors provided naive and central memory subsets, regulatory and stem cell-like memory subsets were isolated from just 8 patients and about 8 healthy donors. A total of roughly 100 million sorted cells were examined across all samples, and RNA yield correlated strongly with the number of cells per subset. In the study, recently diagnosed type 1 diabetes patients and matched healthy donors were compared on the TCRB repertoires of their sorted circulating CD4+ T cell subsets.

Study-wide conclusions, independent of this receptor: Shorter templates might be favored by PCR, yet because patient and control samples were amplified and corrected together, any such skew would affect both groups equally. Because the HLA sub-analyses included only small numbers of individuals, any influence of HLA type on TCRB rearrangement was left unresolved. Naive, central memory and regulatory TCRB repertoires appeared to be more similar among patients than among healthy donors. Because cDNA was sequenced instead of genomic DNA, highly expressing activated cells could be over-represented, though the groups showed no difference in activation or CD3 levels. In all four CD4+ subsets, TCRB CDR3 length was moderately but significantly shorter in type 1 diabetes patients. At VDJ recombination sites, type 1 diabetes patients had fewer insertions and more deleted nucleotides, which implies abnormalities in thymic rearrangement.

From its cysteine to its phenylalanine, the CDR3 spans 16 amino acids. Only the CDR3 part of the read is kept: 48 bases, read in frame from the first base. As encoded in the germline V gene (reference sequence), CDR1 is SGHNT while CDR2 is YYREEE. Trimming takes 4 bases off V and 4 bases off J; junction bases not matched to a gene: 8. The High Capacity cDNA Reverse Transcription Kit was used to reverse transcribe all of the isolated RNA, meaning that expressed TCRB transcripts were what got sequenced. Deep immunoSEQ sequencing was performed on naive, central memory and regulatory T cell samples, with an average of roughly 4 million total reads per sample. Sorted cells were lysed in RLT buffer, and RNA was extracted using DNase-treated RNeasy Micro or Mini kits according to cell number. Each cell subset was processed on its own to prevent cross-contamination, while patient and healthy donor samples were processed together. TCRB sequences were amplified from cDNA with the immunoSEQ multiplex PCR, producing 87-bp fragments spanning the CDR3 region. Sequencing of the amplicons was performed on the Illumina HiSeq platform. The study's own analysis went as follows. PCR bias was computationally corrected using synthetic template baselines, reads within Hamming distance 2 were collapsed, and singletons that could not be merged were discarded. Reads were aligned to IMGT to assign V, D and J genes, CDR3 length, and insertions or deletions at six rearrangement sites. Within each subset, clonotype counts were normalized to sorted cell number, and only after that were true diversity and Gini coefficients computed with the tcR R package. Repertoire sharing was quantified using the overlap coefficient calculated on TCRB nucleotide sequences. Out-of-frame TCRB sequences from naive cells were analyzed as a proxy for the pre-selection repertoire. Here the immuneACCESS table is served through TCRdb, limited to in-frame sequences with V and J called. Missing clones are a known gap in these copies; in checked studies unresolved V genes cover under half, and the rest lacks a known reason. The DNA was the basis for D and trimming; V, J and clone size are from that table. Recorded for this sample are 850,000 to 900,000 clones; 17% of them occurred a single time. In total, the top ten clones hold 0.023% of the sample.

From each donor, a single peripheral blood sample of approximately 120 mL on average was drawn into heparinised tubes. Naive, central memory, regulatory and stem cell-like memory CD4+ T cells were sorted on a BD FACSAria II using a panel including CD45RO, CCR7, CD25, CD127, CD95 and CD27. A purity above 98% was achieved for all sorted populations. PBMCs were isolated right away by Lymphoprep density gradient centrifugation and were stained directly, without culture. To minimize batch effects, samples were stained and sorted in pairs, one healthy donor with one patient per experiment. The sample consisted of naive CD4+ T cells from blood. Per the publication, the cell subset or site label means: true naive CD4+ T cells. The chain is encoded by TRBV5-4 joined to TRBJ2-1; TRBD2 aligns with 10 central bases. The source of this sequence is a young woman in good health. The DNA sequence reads TGTGCCAGCAGCCCGGGGGGACTAGCGCATTACAATGAGCAGTTCTTC. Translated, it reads CASSPGGLAHYNEQFF.